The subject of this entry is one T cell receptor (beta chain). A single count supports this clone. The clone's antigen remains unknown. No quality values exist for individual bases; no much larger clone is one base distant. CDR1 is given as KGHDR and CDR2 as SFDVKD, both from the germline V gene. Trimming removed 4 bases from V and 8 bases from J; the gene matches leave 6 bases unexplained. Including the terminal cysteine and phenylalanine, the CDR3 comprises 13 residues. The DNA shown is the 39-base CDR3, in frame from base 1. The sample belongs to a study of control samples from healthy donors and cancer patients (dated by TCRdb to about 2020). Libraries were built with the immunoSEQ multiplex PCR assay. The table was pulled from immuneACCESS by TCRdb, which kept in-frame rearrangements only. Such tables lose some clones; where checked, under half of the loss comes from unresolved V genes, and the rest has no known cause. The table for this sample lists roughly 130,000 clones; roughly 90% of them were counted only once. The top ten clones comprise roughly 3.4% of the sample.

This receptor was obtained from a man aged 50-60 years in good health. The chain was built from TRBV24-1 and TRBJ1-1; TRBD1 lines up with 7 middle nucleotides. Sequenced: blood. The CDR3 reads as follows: CATSDQGGAEAFF. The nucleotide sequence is TGTGCCACCAGTGACCAGGGGGGGGCAGAAGCTTTCTTT.